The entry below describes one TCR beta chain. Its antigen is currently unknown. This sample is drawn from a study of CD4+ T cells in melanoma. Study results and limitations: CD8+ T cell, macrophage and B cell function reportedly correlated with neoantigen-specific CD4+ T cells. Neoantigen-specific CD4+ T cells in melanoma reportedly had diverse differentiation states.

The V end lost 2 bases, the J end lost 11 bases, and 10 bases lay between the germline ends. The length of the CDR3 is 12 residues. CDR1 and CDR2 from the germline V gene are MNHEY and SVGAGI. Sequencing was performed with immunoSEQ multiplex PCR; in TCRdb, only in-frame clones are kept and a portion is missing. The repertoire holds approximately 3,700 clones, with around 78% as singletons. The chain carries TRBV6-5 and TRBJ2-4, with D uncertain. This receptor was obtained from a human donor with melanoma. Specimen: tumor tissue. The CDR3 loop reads CASSYRKGVQYF. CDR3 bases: TGTGCCAGCAGTTACCGAAAGGGTGTTCAGTACTTC.